The 32 T cell receptor beta chains presented below share a single source sample, sequenced in a study of T cell responses to AZD1222 COVID-19 vaccine. TCRdb keeps only in-frame clones here, not all; method: immunoSEQ multiplex PCR. This sample has around 190,000 clones, with roughly 88% found just once. This sample comprised peripheral blood, obtained 28 days after the second AZD1222 dose. Receptor source: an adult who received the AZD1222 COVID-19 vaccine.

This chain links TRBV4-1 with TRBJ2-3; the D gene is possibly TRBD1 (5 bases). The V gene's germline CDR1 is MGHRA and CDR2 YSYEKL. The CDR3 totals 16 residues. Trimming removed 4 bases at V and 2 bases at J, with 16 bases between. CDR3 nucleotides: TGCGCCAGCAGCCCCCTGGGGCAGAAGCCCACAGATACGCAGTATTTT. Translated: CASSPLGQKPTDTQYF.

The chain links TRBV13 to TRBJ2-1, with 7 bases lining up with TRBD1. The ends lost 5 bases at V and 5 bases at J; junction bases unmatched: 3. The CDR3 covers 13 residues. CDR1 and CDR2 (germline): PRHDT, FYEKMQ (reference sequence). The CDR3 region is CASSRDSNNEQFF. In nucleotides, the CDR3 is TGTGCCAGCAGCCGGGACAGCAACAATGAGCAGTTCTTC.

The chain employs TRBV9 and TRBJ1-2, with D perhaps matching TRBD1 (5 bases). Deletions cut 4 bases from V and 3 bases from J, with 10 bases between. The length of the CDR3 is 13 residues. Germline assignment: CDR1 SGDLS and CDR2 YYNGEE. The CDR3 bases are TGTGCCAGCAGCCGGGACGACTACTATGGCTACACCTTC. Amino acid sequence: CASSRDDYYGYTF.

The DNA of the CDR3 is TGTGCCAGCAGGGGGGGACTAGCGGGTTCCTACGAGCAGTACTTC. Protein product: CASRGGLAGSYEQYF. The chain couples TRBV5-4 to TRBJ2-7; 12 bases align to TRBD2. Germline loops: CDR1 SGHNT, CDR2 YYREEE (reference sequence). This CDR3 contains 15 residues. The ends lost 5 bases at V and 1 base at J; junction bases unmatched: 4. Full variable domain (remainder filled in from reference TRBV5-4 and TRBJ2-7): ETGVTQSPTHLIKTRGQQVTLRCSSQSGHNTVSWYQQALGQGPQFIFQYYREEENGRGNFPPRFSGLQFPNYSSELNVNALELDDSALYLCASRGGLAGSYEQYFGPGTRLTVT.

The V and J genes are TRBV6-2 or TRBV6-3 and TRBJ2-7; possible D gene TRBD1, 6 bases. Germline V gives CDR1 MNHEY, CDR2 SVGEGT. The V end lost 0 bases, the J end lost 6 bases, and 15 bases lay between the germline ends. The CDR3 consists of 15 residues. CDR3 bases: TGTGCCAGCAGTTACTCATCTCTAAGGGGGAGCGAGCAGTACTTC. Its translation is CASSYSSLRGSEQYF.

The genes are TRBV19 and TRBJ2-3; D tentatively reads TRBD1 or TRBD2 (5 bases each). CDR3 size: 14 residues. The germline gives CDR1 LNHDA, CDR2 SQIVND (reference sequence). V lost 3 bases and J lost 5, with 12 bases in between. The CDR3 sequence: CASSISSGLDTQYF. CDR3 nucleotide sequence: TGTGCCAGTAGTATTTCGTCGGGGCTAGATACGCAGTATTTT.

The genes are TRBV6-2 or TRBV6-3 and TRBJ2-3; 10 bases fit TRBD2. Germline V gives CDR1 MNHEY, CDR2 SVGEGT. The trim removed 2 bases at V and 4 bases at J, leaving 12 bases unmatched. The CDR3 runs 18 residues. CDR3 in amino acids: CASSYSSGSGGRADTQYF. In DNA form, the CDR3 reads TGTGCCAGCAGTTACAGTAGCGGTAGCGGGGGGAGGGCAGATACGCAGTATTTT.

The V and J genes are TRBV5-4 and TRBJ2-7, with TRBD2 matching 7 bases. This CDR3 contains 15 residues. The V and J ends lost 0 bases and 2 bases, in that order; junction bases with no gene match: 5. Germline V lookup: CDR1 SGHNT, CDR2 YYREEE (reference sequence). CDR3 sequence reads: CASSLVASGPYEQYF. The CDR3 region has the DNA TGTGCCAGCAGCTTGGTCGCTAGCGGCCCCTACGAGCAGTACTTC.

The chain links TRBV12-3 or TRBV12-4 to TRBJ2-5, with TRBD2 as a possible D gene (5 bases). The V gene lost 10 bases and the J gene lost 5 bases, with 14 bases spanning the gap. The CDR3 consists of 12 residues. CDR3 nucleotide sequence: TGTGCCACCGGGCGGGCCGGGGAGACCCAGTACTTC. This codes for CATGRAGETQYF.

The chain links TRBV4-3 to TRBJ2-1; no reliable D call. Germline CDR1 and CDR2: LGHNA and YSLEER. V lost 1 base and J lost 0, with 13 bases in between. The CDR3 contains 17 residues. DNA of the CDR3: TGCGCCAGCAGCCAAGTCTTTCGATGGGGCTCCTACAATGAGCAGTTCTTC. Its translation: CASSQVFRWGSYNEQFF.

The rearrangement links TRBV5-3 to TRBJ2-1, with 7 bases lining up with TRBD1. TRBV5-3 is an ORF for which the function is uncertain. The CDR3 runs to 16 residues. J gave up 0 bases and V 2 bases, and 5 bases lay outside the gene matches. CDR3 sequence: CARSFSDRYSYNEQFF. CDR3 DNA sequence: TGTGCCAGAAGCTTCTCGGACAGGTACTCCTACAATGAGCAGTTCTTC.

The V call is TRBV10-3, the J call TRBJ2-1; 7 nucleotides line up with TRBD1. Germline CDR1 is ENHRY and CDR2 is SYGVKD. CDR3 size: 14 residues. J gave up 1 base and V 6 bases, and 3 bases lay outside the gene matches. CDR3: CAIRTTGSYNEQFF. The CDR3 DNA reads TGTGCCATCAGGACGACAGGGTCCTACAATGAGCAGTTCTTC.

The chain employs TRBV28 and TRBJ1-2; a possible D gene is TRBD1 (5 bases). The CDR3 consists of 12 residues. V lost 10 bases and J lost 8, with 17 bases in between. The germline gives CDR1 MDHEN, CDR2 SYDVKM. CDR3 protein: CATSLGGRGYTF. CDR3 coding DNA: TGTGCCACCTCCCTGGGGGGTCGGGGCTACACCTTC.

CDR3 nucleotides: TGTGCCTGGAGCCTGGGGACCGAGGGGGATACGCAGTATTTT. The encoded protein is CAWSLGTEGDTQYF. This chain joins TRBV30 and TRBJ2-3; perhaps D is TRBD1 or TRBD2 (5 bases each). The germline V gene encodes CDR1 GTSNPN and CDR2 SVGIG (reference sequence). The CDR3 contains 14 residues. Trimming left V 3 bases short and J 6 bases short, with 16 bases between.

This rearrangement joins TRBV9 to TRBJ2-2; D unresolved. The CDR3 is 14 amino acids. The germline V gene encodes CDR1 SGDLS and CDR2 YYNGEE. V was shortened by 4 bases and J by 5 bases, with 12 bases between the two germline ends. The CDR3 sequence: CASSPSPQTGELFF. CDR3 DNA sequence: TGTGCCAGCAGCCCCTCCCCTCAAACCGGGGAGCTGTTTTTT.

The chain has TRBV10-3 and TRBJ1-3; D is possibly TRBD1 (5 bases). In germline, CDR1 is ENHRY, CDR2 SYGVKD. Trimming left V 7 bases short and J 5 bases short, with 12 bases between. The CDR3 has 13 residues. In nucleotides, the CDR3 is TGTGCCATCATCGAGGGGAATCGAAACACCATATATTTT. Residues: CAIIEGNRNTIYF.

The gene calls are TRBV6-1 and TRBJ2-1; 7 positions match TRBD1. The germline V gene has CDR1 MNHNS and CDR2 SASEGT. The CDR3 length is 15 residues. V gave up 1 base and J gave up 3 bases; unmatched junction bases: 3. The CDR3 sequence: CASSEVGQVYNEQFF. DNA for the CDR3: TGTGCCAGCAGTGAAGTCGGACAGGTCTACAATGAGCAGTTCTTC.

This chain uses TRBV20-1 with TRBJ2-2, with a weak D call TRBD1 (6 bases). The germline V gene encodes CDR1 DFQATT and CDR2 SNEGSKA (reference sequence). There are 11 residues in the CDR3. The V end lost 5 bases, the J end lost 8 bases, and 9 bases lay between the germline ends. The CDR3 DNA follows: TGCAGTGCTGTGGGGGCGGGGGAGCTGTTTTTT. Its protein is CSAVGAGELFF.

The rearrangement joins TRBV5-4 to TRBJ2-3; 7 bases fit TRBD1. The CDR3 has 15 residues. Germline trimming cut 2 bases from V and 4 bases from J; bases unmatched to any gene: 7. Germline V gene sequence: CDR1 SGHNT, CDR2 YYREEE (reference sequence). CDR3 loop: CASSFRQGAADTQYF. DNA of the CDR3: TGTGCCAGCAGCTTCAGACAGGGAGCCGCAGATACGCAGTATTTT.

The J gene is TRBJ1-2, the V gene TRBV7-9, with TRBD1 identical over 8 bases. In germline, CDR1 is SEHNR, CDR2 FQNEAQ (reference sequence). The V segment lost 3 bases and the J segment 8 bases; nucleotides outside the gene matches: 11. This CDR3 spans 15 amino acids. In nucleotides, the CDR3 is TGTGCCAGCAGCTTGGGGACAGGCCTCCCATTAGGCTACACCTTC. Translation: CASSLGTGLPLGYTF.

This rearrangement joins TRBV29-1 to TRBJ1-2, with 8 bases matching TRBD1. Germline CDR1 is SQVTM and CDR2 is ANQGSEA. The trim removed 7 bases at V and 4 bases at J, leaving 5 bases unmatched. The CDR3 extends over 12 amino acids. CDR3 residues: CSARTGLYGYTF. In DNA form, the CDR3 reads TGCAGCGCTCGGACAGGGCTCTATGGCTACACCTTC.

V usage is TRBV19 and J usage is TRBJ1-5, with TRBD1 identical over 9 bases. The J segment lost 5 bases and the V segment lost 4 bases, leaving 3 bases of the junction unmatched. Germline V gene lookup returns CDR1 LNHDA and CDR2 SQIVND (reference sequence). The CDR3 runs to 14 residues. This CDR3 is CASSTGQGYQPQHF. The CDR3 DNA reads as TGTGCCAGTAGTACTGGACAGGGGTATCAGCCCCAGCATTTT.

J is TRBJ2-7 and V is TRBV7-8, with D possibly being TRBD2 (5 bases). CDR3 length equals 17 residues. Germline CDR1 reads SGHVS; CDR2 reads FQNEAQ. Trimming removed 1 base at V and 0 bases at J, with 16 bases between. CDR3 coding DNA: TGTGCCAGCAGCTTAGGGTTATACGGGGAGATCTCCTACGAGCAGTACTTC. Encoded protein: CASSLGLYGEISYEQYF.

The CDR3 DNA reads as TGTGCCAGTAGTGCCCCCGGGACGTCCTACGAGCAGTACTTC. Translating it yields CASSAPGTSYEQYF. The J gene is TRBJ2-7, the V gene TRBV19; D assignment may be TRBD1 or TRBD2 (5 bases each). Germline CDR1 reads LNHDA; CDR2 reads SQIVND (reference sequence). The CDR3 is made up of 14 amino acids. V lost 5 bases, J lost 1 base, and 12 bases lay in between.

A single count supports this clone. The V gene is TRBV11-2, the J gene TRBJ2-2; D not certain. The germline V gene has CDR1 SGHAT and CDR2 FQNNGV. This CDR3 has 15 amino acids. Between the trimmed V and J ends, which lost 1 base and 4 bases, there was a span of 10 bases. The CDR3 region has the DNA TGTGCCAGCAGCTTAGTAGGTTATGGCACCGGGGAGCTGTTTTTT. Protein sequence: CASSLVGYGTGELFF.

V is TRBV30 and J is TRBJ2-3; D not resolved. This CDR3 has 14 residues. V was pared by 8 bases and J by 0 bases, with 15 bases between. Looked up from germline, CDR1 is GTSNPN and CDR2 is SVGIG (reference sequence). The DNA of the CDR3 is TGTGCCGCTTGCCTGGCGGTTAGCACAGATACGCAGTATTTT. It yields the protein CAACLAVSTDTQYF.

This clone was detected once. V gene TRBV27 combines with J gene TRBJ2-3; 10 nucleotides match TRBD2. Germline assignment: CDR1 MNHEY and CDR2 SMNVEV (reference sequence). The junction had 10 bases not matched to a gene; V was cut back by 5 bases and J by 5 bases. CDR3 size: 16 residues. CDR3: CASSQIAGGREDTQYF. The CDR3 DNA reads as TGTGCCAGCAGTCAGATAGCGGGGGGCCGGGAAGATACGCAGTATTTT.

The chain combines TRBV4-1 with TRBJ1-3; D not resolved. This CDR3 region has 15 residues. Between the trimmed V and J ends, which lost 4 bases and 0 bases, there was a span of 10 bases. CDR1 and CDR2 (germline): MGHRA, YSYEKL. In DNA, the CDR3 is TGCGCCAGCAGCCCTCGGACGGACTCTGGAAACACCATATATTTT. Protein: CASSPRTDSGNTIYF.

In the case of this clone: At one of its ends the junction is not consistent with the germline gene, which may arise from a read error. The chain combines TRBV6-4 with TRBJ2-7, with D possibly being TRBD1 (5 bases). The length of the CDR3 is 14 residues. The germline gives CDR1 MRHNA, CDR2 SNTAGT. The CDR3 DNA reads TGTGCCGGCAGCTTAGACAGAGGCTCCTACGAGCAGTACTTC. It specifies CAGSLDRGSYEQYF.

V and J are TRBV5-1 and TRBJ2-1; tentative D call: TRBD1 (5 bases). The CDR3 contains 15 residues. Per germline, CDR1 SGHRS and CDR2 YFSETQ. V gave up 0 bases and J gave up 8 bases, with 15 bases separating them. CDR3 coding DNA: TGCGCCAGCAGCTTGGGGCAGGGTTCAGGAGATGAGCAGTTCTTC. Its protein product is CASSLGQGSGDEQFF.

This clone occurred once. The rearrangement uses TRBV6-2 or TRBV6-3 and TRBJ2-1; TRBD1 might be the D (5 bases). Germline-derived CDR1 and CDR2 are MNHEY and SVGEGT. This CDR3 region has 14 residues. Trimming removed 3 bases at V and 10 bases at J, with 16 bases between. CDR3 amino acids: CASSYSGRAGEQFF. The DNA of the CDR3 is TGTGCCAGCAGTTATTCTGGTAGGGCAGGGGAGCAGTTCTTC.

This clone was detected only once. This chain links TRBV5-1 with TRBJ1-1, with D perhaps matching TRBD1 (5 bases). Germline V gene data show CDR1 as SGHRS and CDR2 as YFSETQ. This CDR3 is built from 16 residues. The ends were cut back, 1 base at V and 3 bases at J, with 16 bases in the middle. CDR3 in amino acids: CASSLSPGGADTEAFF. In nucleotides, the CDR3 is TGCGCCAGCAGCTTGTCCCCGGGTGGGGCAGACACTGAAGCTTTCTTT.